Given below is one T cell receptor (beta chain) in context. Per germline, CDR1 SNHLY and CDR2 FYNNEI. The CDR3 has 14 amino acids. J gave up 4 bases and V 6 bases, and 7 bases lay outside the gene matches. In the original workflow: Amplified reference gene primers provided the basis for estimating nucleated cell counts. The table came from immunoSEQ multiplex PCR; TCRdb's copy has only in-frame clones and leaves some out. V and J calls and clone size are copied from that table; D and trimming were computed from the DNA. The table includes fewer than 350,000 clones, around 81% detected once. This record belongs to a study of blood T cell repertoires in COVID-19. Whole-study context: Whether acute or convalescent, the COVID-19 samples came from the United States, Italy and Spain. T cells, B-cell-depleted T cells, or PBMCs provided the cDNA or gDNA that served as material.

The rearrangement uses TRBV2 and TRBJ1-2; 8 nucleotides match TRBD1. This TCR came from an older woman with active or convalescent COVID-19. Sequencing was performed on peripheral blood. CDR3 bases: TGTGCCAGCAGGGCGGACAGGGTCAGCTATGGCTACACCTTC. This encodes CASRADRVSYGYTF.